The 27 T cell receptor beta chains presented below share a single source sample, sequenced in a study of cytomegalovirus exposure and HLA in healthy donors. PCR primers comprised 60 Vbeta and 13 Jbeta primers. The protocol was immunoSEQ multiplex PCR, while the TCRdb copy is restricted to in-frame clones and leaves out a portion. Its clone listing holds around 75,000 clones. The sequenced sample consisted of PBMCs. These receptors all come from a woman in her fifties or sixties in good health and CMV-seronegative.

This chain joins TRBV19 and TRBJ2-7; possible D gene TRBD1, 5 bases. CDR3 length: 14 residues. Germline loops: CDR1 LNHDA, CDR2 SQIVND (reference sequence). The germline V and J ends were trimmed by 5 bases and 3 bases, with 14 bases remaining between them. In DNA form, the CDR3 reads TGTGCCAGTAGTCCTCAGACAGATCACTACGAGCAGTACTTC. Amino acid sequence: CASSPQTDHYEQYF.

The chain carries TRBV5-1 and TRBJ2-1; 7 bases fit TRBD2. CDR1 is SGHRS and CDR2 is YFSETQ in the germline V gene. Losses at the gene ends were 0 bases for V and 0 bases for J; bases not matched to a gene: 6. This CDR3 is 17 amino acids long. The DNA of the CDR3 is TGCGCCAGCAGCTTGGAGGCTAGCGGATACTCCTACAATGAGCAGTTCTTC. The encoded protein is CASSLEASGYSYNEQFF.

The chain carries TRBV5-1 and TRBJ1-1, with D hard to call. The CDR3 length is 15 residues. Germline assignment: CDR1 SGHRS and CDR2 YFSETQ. With 4 bases removed from V and 4 bases from J, the gap between germline ends came to 17 bases. CDR3 sequence (DNA): TGCGCCAGCAGCGCTGAAACTGTTCTGAGCACTGAAGCTTTCTTT. Amino acid sequence: CASSAETVLSTEAFF.

The chain has TRBV7-9 and TRBJ2-7; 12 nucleotides align to TRBD2. Trimming at V came to 1 base and at J to 4 bases, leaving 2 bases not matched to a gene. Germline V gene lookup returns CDR1 SEHNR and CDR2 FQNEAQ (reference sequence). This CDR3 comprises 15 residues. The CDR3 sequence is CASSLGTSGRYEQYF. The CDR3 DNA is TGTGCCAGCAGCTTAGGAACTAGCGGGAGGTACGAGCAGTACTTC.

J is TRBJ1-1 and V is TRBV4-2; 7 nucleotides align to TRBD1. CDR1 LGHNA and CDR2 YNFKEQ come from the germline V gene. Losses at the gene ends were 0 bases for V and 0 bases for J; bases not matched to a gene: 4. The CDR3 has 16 amino acids. The CDR3 reads CASSQEGDSMNTEAFF. The DNA for the CDR3 is TGTGCCAGCAGCCAAGAAGGGGACAGCATGAACACTGAAGCTTTCTTT.

The genes are TRBV19 and TRBJ2-7; D gene uncertain. This CDR3 spans 13 amino acids. The V gene lost 5 bases and the J gene lost 2 bases, with 10 bases spanning the gap. Germline CDR1 is LNHDA and CDR2 is SQIVND (reference sequence). The CDR3 loop is CASSPQLTYEQYF. In DNA form, the CDR3 reads TGTGCCAGTAGTCCCCAGTTAACCTACGAGCAGTACTTC.

The chain is built from TRBV28 and TRBJ2-6, with 11 bases that match TRBD2. This CDR3 region has 17 residues. In germline, CDR1 is MDHEN, CDR2 SYDVKM. The ends lost 5 bases at V and 0 bases at J; junction bases unmatched: 3. Here the CDR3 reads CASSTGTSGSGANVLTF. The CDR3 bases are TGTGCCAGCAGTACCGGGACTAGCGGCTCTGGGGCCAACGTCCTGACTTTC.

The gene calls are TRBV30 and TRBJ1-3; 9 bases are shared with TRBD1. The CDR3 has 18 residues. Trimming at V came to 0 bases and at J to 1 base, leaving 10 bases not matched to a gene. CDR1 is GTSNPN, CDR2 SVGIG, per germline (reference sequence). CDR3 residues: CAWSVRDMGTGSGNTIYF. The CDR3 coding sequence is TGTGCCTGGAGTGTACGGGACATGGGGACAGGGTCTGGAAACACCATATATTTT.

The V call is TRBV9, the J call TRBJ2-5; D call uncertain. V lost 0 bases, J lost 2 bases, and 14 bases lay in between. Germline assignment: CDR1 SGDLS and CDR2 YYNGEE. The CDR3 has 16 residues. This CDR3 reads CASSVATQHRQETQYF. CDR3 bases: TGTGCCAGCAGCGTAGCTACACAGCACCGACAAGAGACCCAGTACTTC.

V is TRBV5-4 and J is TRBJ1-2; 7 bases map to TRBD1. With V trimmed by 3 bases and J by 7 bases, 6 bases remained unmatched. Looked up from germline, CDR1 is SGHNT and CDR2 is YYREEE (reference sequence). The CDR3 spans 13 residues. This chain's CDR3 is CASSSQGVVGYTF. In DNA form, the CDR3 reads TGTGCCAGCAGCTCGCAGGGGGTTGTTGGCTACACCTTC. The full variable domain, completed using reference TRBV5-4 and TRBJ1-2, is ETGVTQSPTHLIKTRGQQVTLRCSSQSGHNTVSWYQQALGQGPQFIFQYYREEENGRGNFPPRFSGLQFPNYSSELNVNALELDDSALYLCASSSQGVVGYTFGSGTRLTVV.

V usage is TRBV10-3 and J usage is TRBJ2-5, with D maybe TRBD2 (6 bases). The CDR3 consists of 17 residues. V lost 3 bases and J lost 5, with 22 bases in between. The germline V gene encodes CDR1 ENHRY and CDR2 SYGVKD. The CDR3 coding sequence is TGTGCCATCAGTGAAAATATGGGGCTAGCGTCGGCGGAGACCCAGTACTTC. Protein product: CAISENMGLASAETQYF.

V and J are TRBV19 and TRBJ2-3, with D hard to call. Looked up from germline, CDR1 is LNHDA and CDR2 is SQIVND (reference sequence). This CDR3 has 17 amino acids. V lost 3 bases to trimming and J lost 0 bases, with 16 bases between them. As DNA, the CDR3 is TGTGCCAGTAGTATCTTTCAAACGCCGACTAGCACAGATACGCAGTATTTT. Translation gives CASSIFQTPTSTDTQYF.

V is TRBV27 and J is TRBJ1-2; 8 nucleotides match TRBD1. There are 16 residues in the CDR3. Germline V lookup: CDR1 MNHEY, CDR2 SMNVEV (reference sequence). The V gene end was trimmed by 10 bases and the J gene end by 4 bases; junction bases not matched to a gene: 17. The CDR3 region is CATKSLGAGGSYGYTF. The DNA for the CDR3 is TGTGCCACCAAGTCCCTTGGGGCAGGGGGCAGCTATGGCTACACCTTC.

The chain carries TRBV28 and TRBJ2-7; 9 bases are shared with TRBD1. The CDR3 consists of 15 residues. CDR1 is MDHEN and CDR2 is SYDVKM in the germline V gene. V lost 7 bases and J lost 6; bases outside the gene matches: 13. CDR3 nucleotides: TGTGCCAGCAATACACAGGGGGACAGGGTTGGCGAGCAGTACTTC. This translates into CASNTQGDRVGEQYF.

J is TRBJ2-1 and V is TRBV19, with 13 bases matching TRBD2. Germline V gene lookup returns CDR1 LNHDA and CDR2 SQIVND (reference sequence). Losses at the gene ends were 4 bases for V and 6 bases for J; bases not matched to a gene: 9. CDR3 length: 17 amino acids. CDR3 loop: CASSRTSGSVSPNEQFF. Written as DNA, the CDR3 is TGTGCCAGTAGTAGGACTAGCGGGAGCGTTTCCCCCAATGAGCAGTTCTTC.

The chain uses TRBV7-2 and TRBJ2-3, with D perhaps matching TRBD1 (6 bases). The CDR3 totals 15 residues. Germline-derived CDR1 and CDR2 are SGHTA and FQGNSA. The V and J ends lost 1 base and 3 bases respectively, with 11 bases between them. The CDR3 loop is CASSLVGDKTDTQYF. In DNA, the CDR3 is TGTGCCAGCAGCTTAGTCGGGGACAAGACAGATACGCAGTATTTT.

The V and J genes are TRBV4-3 and TRBJ2-6; the D gene is possibly TRBD2 (7 bases). V lost 1 base, J lost 0 bases, and 16 bases lay in between. The CDR3 runs to 19 residues. The V gene's germline CDR1 is LGHNA and CDR2 YSLEER. CDR3 sequence: CASSQGGRGGLSGANVLTF. The CDR3 DNA is TGCGCCAGCAGCCAAGGGGGGCGGGGAGGGCTCTCTGGGGCCAACGTCCTGACTTTC.

The rearrangement joins TRBV6-5 to TRBJ2-1; D ambiguous. This CDR3 contains 13 residues. Germline-derived CDR1 and CDR2 are MNHEY and SVGAGI. The V end lost 6 bases, the J end lost 9 bases, and 15 bases lay between the germline ends. The CDR3 coding sequence is TGTGCCAGCAGCCAACCGGCACCGGGTGAGCAGTTCTTC. Translation: CASSQPAPGEQFF.

This chain links TRBV19 with TRBJ2-5; 11 bases are shared with TRBD2. The end of the DNA is better explained by TRBJ2-7, so the J call may be wrong. Germline lookup yields CDR1 LNHDA and CDR2 SQIVND (reference sequence). The CDR3 contains 16 residues. CDR3 residues: CASSMTSGIPRDEQYF. CDR3 sequence (DNA): TGTGCCAGTAGTATGACTAGCGGGATTCCGAGAGACGAGCAGTACTTC.

The chain combines TRBV28 with TRBJ2-7; D might be TRBD1 (6 bases). V was clipped by 5 bases and J by 3 bases, with 14 bases between them. The CDR3 runs to 14 residues. Germline CDR1 and CDR2: MDHEN and SYDVKM. CDR3 sequence reads: CASSTPDSLYEQYF. CDR3 DNA: TGTGCCAGCAGTACCCCGGACAGCCTCTACGAGCAGTACTTC.

This chain links TRBV7-9 with TRBJ2-7; TRBD1 matches at 10 bases. The V and J ends lost 6 bases and 6 bases, in that order; junction bases with no gene match: 11. This CDR3 spans 15 amino acids. The V gene's germline CDR1 is SEHNR and CDR2 FQNEAQ (reference sequence). The CDR3 protein is CASSPNLRDRGEQYF. Written as DNA, the CDR3 is TGTGCCAGCAGTCCTAACCTCCGGGACAGGGGCGAGCAGTACTTC.

The chain couples TRBV2 to TRBJ1-2; TRBD1 aligns across 9 bases. Germline V lookup: CDR1 SNHLY, CDR2 FYNNEI. This CDR3 contains 13 residues. V shed 6 bases, J shed 4 bases, and the junction held 3 bases outside the gene matches. DNA for the CDR3: TGTGCCAGCAGGGGACAGGGAACCTATGGCTACACCTTC. Translated: CASRGQGTYGYTF.

The V gene is TRBV2, the J gene TRBJ1-4, with D maybe TRBD1 (5 bases). The CDR3 loop spans 15 amino acids. In germline, CDR1 is SNHLY, CDR2 FYNNEI. Trimming shortened V by 5 bases and J by 8 bases, and 18 bases separated the two germline ends. The CDR3, as DNA: TGTGCCAGCAGTAAGCTAAGACAGAACCCAGAAAAACTGTTTTTT. Its protein product is CASSKLRQNPEKLFF.

In nucleotides, the CDR3 is TGTGCCAGCAGCTTAGAATGGCAGAACTATGGCTACACCTTC. This gives the protein CASSLEWQNYGYTF. The chain combines TRBV7-2 with TRBJ1-2; D unresolved. CDR1 and CDR2 from the germline V gene are SGHTA and FQGNSA. The CDR3 runs to 14 residues. Deletions cut 1 base from V and 2 bases from J, with 8 bases between.

The V gene is TRBV18, the J gene TRBJ1-5, with D maybe TRBD1 (5 bases). The CDR3 contains 13 residues. Trimming took 2 bases from V and 5 from J, leaving 7 bases between them. The germline V gene encodes CDR1 KGHSH and CDR2 LQKENI. The chain's CDR3 is CASSPGADQPQHF. CDR3 DNA: TGTGCCAGCTCACCAGGGGCTGATCAGCCCCAGCATTTT.

On this clone: The conserved phenylalanine or tryptophan normally closing the CDR3 is absent here, so this likely arose from a read error. The limits of the CDR3 on the DNA are not certain, so only TCRdb's listed CDR3 is given. The rearrangement uses TRBV11-2 and TRBJ2-7; TRBD2 reflects the table's D call only, with no check against the DNA. The CDR3 sequence runs 12 residues, both termini included. CDR1 is SGHAT and CDR2 is FQNNGV in the germline V gene. CDR3 protein: CASSLPGLGPTL.

This chain uses TRBV6-6 with TRBJ2-4; a weak D match, TRBD2 (6 bases). Germline V gene sequence: CDR1 MNHNY, CDR2 SVGAGI (reference sequence). CDR3 length: 12 amino acids. The V and J ends lost 6 bases and 7 bases respectively, with 10 bases between them. CDR3 sequence reads: CASSPRGNIQYF. The CDR3 bases are TGTGCCAGCAGCCCTCGGGGGAACATTCAGTACTTC.